This T cell receptor (beta chain) was recovered during a study of early T cells in non-severe SARS-CoV-2 infection. Study-level information: The sequenced material was bulk RNA from unsorted whole blood, and its chains were unpaired.

Unique molecular identifiers tagged individual cDNA molecules. One entry per CDR3 protein results from TCRdb running MiXCR on the 5' RACE reads. Here the sample spans roughly 70,000 distinct CDR3 sequences, about 12% being singletons. Whole-study findings and limits: Sequences matched to VDJdb favored anti-spike CD8 responses, while private and CD4 specificities were missed.

In its sample, this clonotype was seen many times. What it recognizes is unknown. Germline V gene sequence: CDR1 KGHDR, CDR2 SFDVKD. V shed 4 bases, J shed 3 bases, and the junction held 3 bases outside the gene matches. The CDR3 has 15 residues. Sequenced material: whole blood. This receptor was obtained from an adult who was a healthcare worker with PCR-confirmed SARS-CoV-2 infection or an uninfected control (not recorded which). The V gene is TRBV24-1, the J gene TRBJ2-2; 8 bases fit TRBD1. CDR3 residues: CATSDEDRDTGELFF. Here the CDR3 DNA reads TGTGCCACCAGTGACGAGGACAGGGACACCGGGGAGCTGTTTTTT.